The rows below give T cell receptor beta chains drawn from one sample of a study of T cell clones after liver transplantation. Some clones are missing from TCRdb's copy, which holds only in-frame ones; the method was immunoSEQ multiplex PCR. The data show some 120,000 clones, roughly nine tenths seen once. The specimen was CD4+ T cells from blood, collected 12 months after liver transplant. The receptor set was obtained from a human patient who received a liver transplant. Some T cells here may be from the graft donor. Both conserved end residues are part of each CDR3. D genes are given only for firm matches. Clone size, where shown, is once, few, many, or a class for clones that have expanded.

clone_size j_call d_call v_call cdr3_aa cdr3_nt
NA TRBJ1-1 NA TRBV12-5 CASGPNMGTEAFF TGTGCTAGTGGCCCTAACATGGGCACTGAAGCTTTCTTT
NA TRBJ2-5 NA TRBV4-2 CASSQGGRSVQETQYF TGTGCCAGCAGCCAAGGCGGCCGTTCAGTCCAAGAGACCCAGTACTTC
NA TRBJ2-1 TRBD2 TRBV2 CASKLLLAGYNEQFF TGTGCCAGCAAGCTCTTACTAGCGGGGTACAATGAGCAGTTCTTC
NA TRBJ2-1 TRBD1 TRBV19 CASTPTGENEQFF TGTGCCAGTACTCCGACAGGGGAGAATGAGCAGTTCTTC
NA TRBJ2-3 NA TRBV2 CASRKITPKDTQYF TGTGCCAGCAGGAAAATTACCCCTAAAGATACGCAGTATTTT
once TRBJ2-7 NA TRBV10-3 CAIRSKDSRAQYF TGTGCCATCAGGTCGAAGGACAGCCGAGCGCAGTACTTC
NA TRBJ2-1 TRBD2 TRBV5-6 CASNLDTSGRIEQFF TGTGCCAGCAACCTAGATACTAGCGGGAGGATTGAGCAGTTCTTC
NA TRBJ2-1 NA TRBV5-1 CASNPGPLHEQFF TGCGCCAGCAACCCGGGCCCACTCCATGAGCAGTTCTTC
NA TRBJ1-5 NA TRBV15 CATSRGRSGSNQPQHF TGTGCCACCAGCAGAGGTAGGAGCGGTAGCAATCAGCCCCAGCATTTT
NA TRBJ2-7 TRBD1 TRBV7-9 CASSLLGQGIGEQYF TGTGCCAGCAGCTTACTGGGACAGGGGATTGGGGAGCAGTACTTC
NA TRBJ2-3 NA TRBV7-8 CASSLVGQSFTDTQYF TGTGCCAGCAGCTTAGTGGGGCAGAGCTTCACAGATACGCAGTATTTT
NA TRBJ2-5 NA TRBV11-3 CASSSTPYQETQYF TGTGCCAGCAGCTCGACACCGTACCAAGAGACCCAGTACTTC
NA TRBJ2-3 TRBD1 TRBV5-1 CATKRLGQGASDTQYF TGCGCCACGAAGAGGCTGGGACAGGGGGCCTCAGATACGCAGTATTTT
NA TRBJ2-7 TRBD2 TRBV28 CASSRGSGRYEQYF TGTGCCAGCAGTCGGGGTAGCGGGAGGTACGAGCAGTACTTC
NA TRBJ1-2 TRBD1 TRBV7-2 CASSGRDSIYGYTF TGTGCCAGCAGCGGAAGGGACAGCATCTATGGCTACACCTTC
NA TRBJ1-1 NA TRBV29-1 CSVEWGAGAFF TGCAGCGTTGAATGGGGGGCAGGAGCTTTCTTT
NA TRBJ2-1 TRBD2 TRBV11-3 CASSSPTLAGYSDEQFF TGTGCCAGCAGCTCACCGACTCTAGCGGGATATAGCGACGAGCAGTTCTTC
NA TRBJ2-7 NA TRBV6-1 CASSEAPGMGEQYF TGTGCCAGCAGTGAAGCCCCAGGGATGGGCGAGCAGTACTTC
NA TRBJ1-3 TRBD1 TRBV2 CASRGTGYSGNTIYF TGTGCCAGCAGAGGGACAGGGTACTCTGGAAACACCATATATTTT
NA TRBJ2-3 NA TRBV6-5 CASSFKRTDTQYF TGTGCCAGCAGTTTCAAACGCACAGATACGCAGTATTTT
once TRBJ2-1 NA TRBV7-8 CASSRGLTPREQFF TGTGCCAGCAGCCGGGGACTTACCCCAAGAGAGCAGTTCTTC
NA TRBJ1-3 NA TRBV5-8 CASSLEVSSGNTIYF TGTGCCAGCAGCTTGGAAGTCAGCTCTGGAAACACCATATATTTT
NA TRBJ1-2 NA TRBV19 CASSIQVSYGYTF TGTGCCAGTAGTATACAAGTTTCCTATGGCTACACCTTC
NA TRBJ2-1 NA TRBV29-1 CSVDREYNEQFF TGCAGCGTTGACCGGGAGTACAATGAGCAGTTCTTC
NA TRBJ2-1 TRBD2 TRBV18 CASSPIIPTSGRTNEQFF TGTGCCAGCTCCCCCATTATCCCGACTAGCGGGAGGACCAATGAGCAGTTCTTC
many TRBJ1-1 NA TRBV19 CASRRTDYTEAFF TGTGCCAGTAGGCGGACTGATTACACTGAAGCTTTCTTT
once TRBJ2-2 NA TRBV7-9 CASSFQGRDTGELFF TGTGCCAGCAGCTTTCAGGGGCGGGACACCGGGGAGCTGTTTTTT
NA TRBJ2-7 TRBD1 TRBV6-6 CASSVGTGDTYEQYF TGTGCCAGCAGTGTAGGGACAGGGGACACTTACGAGCAGTACTTC
NA TRBJ1-2 TRBD1 TRBV15 CATSRDSRDSAGYTF TGTGCCACCAGCAGAGACTCCCGGGACAGTGCTGGCTACACCTTC
NA TRBJ2-7 TRBD2 TRBV6-6 CASSYGAGGDEQYF TGTGCCAGCAGTTATGGGGCGGGAGGGGACGAGCAGTACTTC
NA TRBJ2-1 TRBD2 TRBV5-6 CASSATWTSGSDEQFF TGTGCCAGCAGCGCGACATGGACTAGCGGGAGTGATGAGCAGTTCTTC
NA TRBJ1-5 NA TRBV21-1 CASSKQGQVNQPQHF TGTGCCAGCAGCAAACAAGGGCAGGTCAATCAGCCCCAGCATTTT
NA TRBJ1-1 TRBD1 TRBV10-2 CASRGQGNTEAFF TGCGCCAGCAGAGGACAGGGGAACACTGAAGCTTTCTTT
NA TRBJ2-5 NA TRBV2 CASSGRFLAQETQYF TGTGCCAGCAGTGGCAGGTTTTTGGCCCAAGAGACCCAGTACTTC
NA TRBJ2-1 TRBD2 TRBV9 CASSVSRESRNEQFF TGTGCCAGCAGCGTATCGCGGGAGTCTAGGAATGAGCAGTTCTTC
NA TRBJ2-7 TRBD2 TRBV5-1 CASSSTSGESYEQYF TGCGCCAGCAGCTCTACTAGCGGCGAGTCCTACGAGCAGTACTTC
once TRBJ2-7 NA TRBV28 CASRSGTTYEQYF TGTGCCAGCAGGTCAGGGACGACCTACGAGCAGTACTTC
NA TRBJ2-1 NA TRBV7-8 CASSHQSHRASSYNEQFF TGTGCCAGCAGCCACCAGAGTCACAGGGCTAGCTCCTACAATGAGCAGTTCTTC
NA TRBJ2-7 NA TRBV27 CASSLRAGIAHEQYF TGTGCCAGCAGTTTAAGGGCAGGGATTGCCCACGAGCAGTACTTC
many TRBJ1-3 TRBD1 TRBV5-1 CASSVRTGGGNTIYF TGCGCCAGCAGCGTTCGGACAGGGGGAGGAAACACCATATATTTT
NA TRBJ2-1 NA TRBV2 CASRTDYNEQFF TGTGCCAGCAGGACTGACTACAATGAGCAGTTCTTC
NA TRBJ1-4 TRBD1 TRBV6-6 CASSHTGGDEKLFF TGTGCCAGCAGCCACACAGGGGGCGACGAAAAACTGTTTTTT
NA TRBJ2-3 NA TRBV7-6 CASSFSGTSTDTQYF TGTGCCAGCAGCTTTAGCGGAACTAGCACAGATACGCAGTATTTT